The clone carrying this TCR beta chain appeared once. The antigen is unknown. The data were taken from a study of T cell responses to AZD1222 COVID-19 vaccine. Study-wide context: Second-dose schedules of about 4 or about 12 weeks were combined.

Repertoires were generated with immunoSEQ multiplex PCR, while TCRdb's copy carries only in-frame clones and drops some. The sample records over 110,000 clones, roughly nine tenths being singletons. Study-wide points: Within unmutated variant regions lay the reported targets of nearly half of spike-specific TCRs.

Germline V CDR1 and CDR2: MNHEY, SVGAGI. The CDR3 contains 14 residues. The V gene lost 7 bases and the J gene lost 2 bases, with 14 bases spanning the gap. V and J are TRBV6-5 and TRBJ1-1; weak D call: TRBD1 (5 bases). This receptor was obtained from an adult in good health. The specimen comprised peripheral blood, sampled on day 0 of AZD1222 vaccination. Here the CDR3 reads CASTPGGSNTEAFF. The CDR3, as DNA: TGTGCCAGCACCCCCGGGGGTTCCAACACTGAAGCTTTCTTT.